This TCR beta chain was profiled in a study of blood T cells in healthy people across ages (dated by TCRdb to the mid-2010s). Concerning the study at large: In model experiments, template switching captured roughly one uniquely barcoded TCR beta cDNA molecule for every two T cells. To track age-related changes in TCR beta repertoire diversity, the study relied on deep sequencing normalized with unique cDNA molecular identifiers. To avoid experimental bias, donors of different ages were randomly spread across the sequencing lanes. Two additional independent replicas of 1 million unique cDNA reads from the same blood draw were analyzed for two donors (one aged 18 to 30 and one aged 80 or older). The donors were split into four age groups: young (average about 16 years), middle-aged (around 37), aged (around 67) and long-lived (roughly 86).

Library preparation was by 5' RACE. Sequencing was performed on an Illumina HiSeq 2500. The second PCR ran for about 6 to 12 cycles and used a J-beta primer mix along with a sample-barcoded 5' primer. A template-switch 5' adaptor carrying 12 random nucleotides introduced a unique molecular identifier onto each TCR beta cDNA molecule. At least 2.5 million CDR3-containing paired-end reads were obtained from each sample. All of the RNA was converted into first-strand cDNA using the Mint cDNA synthesis kit, with a TRBC-specific oligonucleotide serving as the primer. After uracil-DNA glycosylase treatment, a first 18-cycle PCR used universal primers M1SS and BC2_uni_R on all cDNA. On the study's bioinformatics: Normalization of each sample was performed by random selection of 1 million high-quality reads, each carrying a distinct molecular identifier. Reads with shared molecular identifiers were discarded instead of being binned into consensus sequences. MiTCR, with a Q25 quality threshold and the strictest error-elimination algorithm, was used for CDR3 identification, clonotype clustering and error correction. A nonparametric unseen species model with Euler transformation was used to estimate lower-bound total TCR beta diversity. TCRdb redid the processing of the public reads, applying fastp at Q25 and MiXCR, and retained in-frame beta chains. One record per CDR3 amino acid sequence lists the most common genes and DNA. The V and J calls were determined by TCRdb, not by the authors. The sample data list 780,000 or so distinct CDR3 sequences, and about 56% of these were observed just once. The ten largest clones take up around a quarter of the sample.

The donors were 40 or so Caucasian individuals from Russia, aged roughly 6 to 90 years, who were systemically healthy. Each donor gave ten milliliters of peripheral blood, drawn into EDTA-treated Vacutainer tubes. Ficoll-Paque density-gradient centrifugation was used to isolate PBMCs, with at least 7 million per sample. Trizol reagent was used to extract total RNA from the PBMCs, yielding at least 6 micrograms per sample. The percentages of naive CD45RAhigh/CD27high T cells were determined by flow cytometry on a PBMC aliquot from every donor. What the work shows at the level of the full study, not this receptor alone: As age increased, observed TCR beta diversity per million T cells dropped in a roughly linear way, and a significant reduction was already evident by age about 40. Compared with the aged group, the long-lived group had more naive CD4+ T cells, fewer expanded clones and increased TCR diversity, a pattern suggesting age selection. Estimates of total diversity based on one million sequenced T cells were regarded as lower bounds and as underestimates. A strong correlation was found between observed TCR beta diversity and the percentage of naive T cells measured by flow cytometry. Conclusive comparison of naive and antigen-experienced compartments was prevented by the profiling of bulk unsorted PBMCs. The CMV infection status of donors was not known, potentially confounding age-related changes in expanded clonotypes.

The CDR3 covers 15 residues, taking in both the cysteine and the phenylalanine. The only DNA kept is the CDR3, 45 bases in frame from the first base. CDR1 and CDR2 are drawn from the germline V gene: SGHTA, FQGNSA. V is clipped by 2 bases and J by 4 bases, and the sequence between their germline boundaries is 12 bases long. Comment on this clonotype: This clone's antigen is unknown. Base qualities are not at hand, and no much larger clone is one base apart.

This TCR came from a man aged 40-50 years in good health. Material for sequencing was blood. Rearrangement joined TRBV7-2 to TRBJ2-1; TRBD2 is perhaps the D gene, given 6 matching bases. The CDR3 corresponds to CASSLPSGGYNEQFF. The DNA is as follows: TGTGCCAGCAGCTTACCTTCCGGAGGGTACAATGAGCAGTTCTTC.